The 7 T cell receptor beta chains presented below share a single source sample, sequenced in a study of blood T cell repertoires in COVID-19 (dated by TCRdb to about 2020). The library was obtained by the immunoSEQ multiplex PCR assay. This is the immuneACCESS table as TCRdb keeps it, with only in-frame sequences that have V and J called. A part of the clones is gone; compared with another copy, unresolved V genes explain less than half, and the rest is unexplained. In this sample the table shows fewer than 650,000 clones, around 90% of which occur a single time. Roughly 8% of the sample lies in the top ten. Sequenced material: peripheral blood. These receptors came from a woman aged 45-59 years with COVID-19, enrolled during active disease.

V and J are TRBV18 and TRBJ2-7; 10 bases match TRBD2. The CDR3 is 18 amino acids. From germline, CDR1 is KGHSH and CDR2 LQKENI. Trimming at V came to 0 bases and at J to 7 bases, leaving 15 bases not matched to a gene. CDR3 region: CASSPPSVGASGGPEQYF. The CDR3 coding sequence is TGTGCCAGCTCACCACCGAGTGTAGGGGCTAGCGGGGGCCCAGAGCAGTACTTC.

The CDR3 is CASTDRGSTDTQYF. The CDR3 coding sequence is TGTGCCAGTACCGACAGGGGGAGCACAGATACGCAGTATTTT. This chain connects TRBV6-5 to TRBJ2-3; 9 bases line up with TRBD1. The J segment lost 0 bases and the V segment lost 9 bases, leaving 4 bases of the junction unmatched. The CDR3 runs 14 residues. Germline CDR1 is MNHEY and CDR2 is SVGAGI.

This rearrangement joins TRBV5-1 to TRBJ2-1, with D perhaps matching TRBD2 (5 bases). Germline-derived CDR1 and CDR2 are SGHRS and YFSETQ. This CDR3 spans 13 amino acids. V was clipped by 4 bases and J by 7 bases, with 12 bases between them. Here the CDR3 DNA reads TGCGCCAGCAGCCTGGAGGCGGCGAATGAGCAGTTCTTC. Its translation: CASSLEAANEQFF.

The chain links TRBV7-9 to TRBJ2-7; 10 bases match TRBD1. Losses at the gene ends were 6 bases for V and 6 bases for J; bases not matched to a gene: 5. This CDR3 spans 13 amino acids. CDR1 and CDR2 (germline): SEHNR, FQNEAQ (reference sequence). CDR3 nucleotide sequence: TGTGCCAGCAGTGCGACAGGGGGCAGCGAGCAGTACTTC. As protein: CASSATGGSEQYF. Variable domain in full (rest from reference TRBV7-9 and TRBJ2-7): DTGVSQNPRHKITKRGQNVTFRCDPISEHNRLYWYRQTLGQGPEFLTYFQNEAQLEKSRLLSDRFSAERPKGSFSTLEIQRTEQGDSAMYLCASSATGGSEQYFGPGTRLTVT.

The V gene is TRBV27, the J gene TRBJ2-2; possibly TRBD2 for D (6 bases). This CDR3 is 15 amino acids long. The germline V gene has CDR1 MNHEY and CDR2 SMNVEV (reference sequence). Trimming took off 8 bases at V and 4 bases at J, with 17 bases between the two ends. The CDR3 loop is CASVPGGAGTGELFF. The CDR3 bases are TGTGCCAGCGTCCCAGGAGGGGCGGGCACCGGGGAGCTGTTTTTT.

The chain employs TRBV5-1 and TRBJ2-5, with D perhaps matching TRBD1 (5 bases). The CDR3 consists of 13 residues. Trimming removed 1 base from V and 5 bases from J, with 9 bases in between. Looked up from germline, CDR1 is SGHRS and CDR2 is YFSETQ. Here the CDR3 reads CASSLTSGETQYF. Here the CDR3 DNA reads TGCGCCAGCAGCTTGACGTCAGGGGAGACCCAGTACTTC. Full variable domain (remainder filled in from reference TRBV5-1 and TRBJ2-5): KAGVTQTPRYLIKTRGQQVTLSCSPISGHRSVSWYQQTPGQGLQFLFEYFSETQRNKGNFPGRFSGRQFSNSRSEMNVSTLELGDSALYLCASSLTSGETQYFGPGTRLLVL.

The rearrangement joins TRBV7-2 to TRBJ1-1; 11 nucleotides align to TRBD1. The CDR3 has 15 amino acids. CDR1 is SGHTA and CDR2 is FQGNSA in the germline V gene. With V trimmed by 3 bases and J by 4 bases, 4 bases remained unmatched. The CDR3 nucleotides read TGTGCCAGCAGCTTCTCCGGGACAGGGGGCACTGAAGCTTTCTTT. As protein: CASSFSGTGGTEAFF.